This T cell receptor (beta chain) is drawn from a study of patients and donors after allogeneic stem cell transplantation. V was trimmed by 1 base and J by 6 bases, leaving 10 bases between them. Germline loops: CDR1 SGHTA, CDR2 FQGNSA. The CDR3 contains 14 residues. TCRdb re-called the RT-PCR reads through MiXCR, storing one row per CDR3 protein. The sample contains a few hundred thousand distinct CDR3 sequences, roughly two fifths of which appear only once. This clonotype was seen many times. The chain employs TRBV7-2 and TRBJ2-1; unclear D gene. Sequencing input: blood, either unsorted or a sorted T cell fraction (not recorded which). The clonotype originates from a human donor who was either an allogeneic HSCT recipient or a stem cell or donor lymphocyte infusion donor (not recorded which). It is not recorded whose cells these are; they may come from a transplant donor. The CDR3, as DNA: TGTGCCAGCAGCTTAGTGATAGGGTCCAATGAGCAGTTCTTC. Protein sequence: CASSLVIGSNEQFF. The whole variable domain, remainder taken from reference TRBV7-2 and TRBJ2-1, is GAGVSQSPSNKVTEKGKDVELRCDPISGHTALYWYRQSLGQGLEFLIYFQGNSAPDKSGLPSDRFSAERTGGSVSTLTIQRTQQEDSAVYLCASSLVIGSNEQFFGPGTRLTVL.